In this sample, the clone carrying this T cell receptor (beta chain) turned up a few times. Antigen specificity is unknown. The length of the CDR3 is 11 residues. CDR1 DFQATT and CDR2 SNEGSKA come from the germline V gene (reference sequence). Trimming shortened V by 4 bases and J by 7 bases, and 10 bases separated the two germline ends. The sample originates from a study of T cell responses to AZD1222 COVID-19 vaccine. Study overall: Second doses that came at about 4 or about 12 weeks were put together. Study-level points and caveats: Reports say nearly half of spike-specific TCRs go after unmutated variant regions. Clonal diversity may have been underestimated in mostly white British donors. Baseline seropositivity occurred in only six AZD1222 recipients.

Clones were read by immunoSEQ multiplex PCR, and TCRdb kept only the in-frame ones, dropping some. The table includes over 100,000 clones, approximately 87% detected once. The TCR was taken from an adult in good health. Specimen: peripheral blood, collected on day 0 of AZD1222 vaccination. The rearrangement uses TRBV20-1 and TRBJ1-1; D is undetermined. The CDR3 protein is CSAKLTSEAFF. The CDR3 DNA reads TGCAGTGCTAAACTGACGAGTGAAGCTTTCTTT.